The rows below give T cell receptor beta chains drawn from one sample of a study of OX40 agonist ivuxolimab in advanced cancers. Using immunoSEQ multiplex PCR, the repertoire was profiled, and TCRdb retains in-frame clones only, with some absent. This table holds just over 35,000 clones, approximately 80% found once. Source: CD4+ or CD8+ T cells sorted from blood, taken in a trial of the OX40 agonist ivuxolimab. All receptors derive from an adult with an advanced solid tumor such as melanoma, head and neck, liver or kidney cancer. CDR3s include the opening cysteine and the closing phenylalanine or tryptophan. The D gene is left open where the match is weak. Size values are once, few and many counts, or a class for expanded clones, and some rows have none.

CDR3 protein | CDR3 DNA | J gene | D gene | clone size | V gene
CASSQERGTEAFF | TGTGCCAGCAGCCAAGAAAGGGGGACTGAAGCTTTCTTT | TRBJ1-1 | . | . | TRBV14
CASRSGLTADTQYF | TGTGCCAGCAGGTCGGGACTGACCGCAGATACGCAGTATTTT | TRBJ2-3 | . | . | TRBV6-5
CASSWGLEQFF | TGTGCCAGCAGCTGGGGACTTGAGCAGTTCTTC | TRBJ2-1 | . | once | TRBV7-9
CASSPLWGSGGTSTDTQYF | TGCGCCAGCAGCCCCCTCTGGGGTAGCGGGGGGACCAGCACAGATACGCAGTATTTT | TRBJ2-3 | TRBD2 | . | TRBV4-3
CASRSWGNEQFF | TGTGCCAGCCGAAGCTGGGGCAATGAGCAGTTCTTC | TRBJ2-1 | . | . | TRBV11-3
CASSLGTKGYTF | TGTGCCAGCAGCTTAGGGACTAAAGGCTACACCTTC | TRBJ1-2 | . | few | TRBV13
CASTSYQGDHSGYTF | TGTGCCAGCACTAGTTATCAGGGGGATCATAGTGGCTACACCTTC | TRBJ1-2 | TRBD1 | . | TRBV6-6
CASMPIWAGNQPQHF | TGTGCCAGCATGCCTATCTGGGCGGGCAATCAGCCCCAGCATTTT | TRBJ1-5 | . | . | TRBV6-5
CASSQVPGEEETQYF | TGCGCCAGCAGCCAAGTTCCAGGGGAGGAAGAGACCCAGTACTTC | TRBJ2-5 | . | . | TRBV4-1
CASSFLTAYEQYF | TGCGCCAGCAGCTTCTTGACAGCCTACGAGCAGTACTTC | TRBJ2-7 | . | . | TRBV5-1
CASSPDEGRHYGYTF | TGTGCCAGCAGCCCAGATGAAGGGCGGCACTATGGCTACACCTTC | TRBJ1-2 | . | . | TRBV7-9
CASRTWGITTEAFF | TGTGCCAGCAGGACCTGGGGGATTACCACTGAAGCTTTCTTT | TRBJ1-1 | . | . | TRBV28
CSVVGTGVYEQYF | TGCAGCGTTGTCGGGACAGGAGTCTACGAGCAGTACTTC | TRBJ2-7 | TRBD1 | . | TRBV29-1
CASSLVQGDEQYF | TGTGCCAGCAGTTTAGTTCAGGGTGACGAGCAGTACTTC | TRBJ2-7 | . | . | TRBV28
CASGTSGYNEQFF | TGTGCCAGCGGGACTAGCGGCTACAATGAGCAGTTCTTC | TRBJ2-1 | TRBD2 | . | TRBV2
CASSPPVGGPLELYNEQFF | TGTGCCAGCTCACCACCGGTGGGAGGGCCGCTAGAGCTCTACAATGAGCAGTTCTTC | TRBJ2-1 | TRBD2 | few | TRBV18
CASSLGWQGTETQYF | TGTGCCAGCAGCTTAGGGTGGCAGGGGACGGAGACCCAGTACTTC | TRBJ2-5 | . | once | TRBV11-2
CASSLWGGRDEQFF | TGTGCCAGCAGTTTATGGGGGGGGAGGGATGAGCAGTTCTTC | TRBJ2-1 | TRBD2 | . | TRBV27
CASSQDRGDFYEQYF | TGCGCCAGCAGCCAAGATAGAGGGGACTTCTACGAGCAGTACTTC | TRBJ2-7 | . | . | TRBV4-3
CASTLRTRYTDTQYF | TGTGCCAGCACCCTCCGAACTAGATACACAGATACGCAGTATTTT | TRBJ2-3 | . | . | TRBV11-2
CASSLGTRATEAFF | TGTGCCAGCAGCCTAGGGACAAGAGCCACTGAAGCTTTCTTT | TRBJ1-1 | . | once | TRBV11-2
CASSQQRTGELFF | TGTGCCAGCAGCCAACAGCGTACCGGGGAGCTGTTTTTT | TRBJ2-2 | . | . | TRBV6-5
CASSPRDRRSSYNEQFF | TGTGCCAGCAGCCCCCGGGACCGACGGAGCTCCTACAATGAGCAGTTCTTC | TRBJ2-1 | . | . | TRBV7-8
CASRPDVRYNQPQHF | TGTGCCAGCAGACCGGACGTCCGGTACAATCAGCCCCAGCATTTT | TRBJ1-5 | . | . | TRBV27
CASSQNTQETQYF | TGTGCCAGCAGCCAAAACACCCAAGAGACCCAGTACTTC | TRBJ2-5 | . | . | TRBV4-2
CASSTNDNEQFF | TGTGCCAGCAGCACCAATGACAATGAGCAGTTCTTC | TRBJ2-1 | . | . | TRBV9
CASSQETGGYEQYF | TGCGCCAGCAGCCAAGAGACAGGGGGGTACGAGCAGTACTTC | TRBJ2-7 | TRBD1 | . | TRBV4-1
CAWSVSENTEAFF | TGTGCCTGGAGTGTGTCAGAGAACACTGAAGCTTTCTTT | TRBJ1-1 | . | . | TRBV30
CATSREGARGSEKLFF | TGTGCCACCAGCAGAGAAGGAGCCAGGGGGTCTGAAAAACTGTTTTTT | TRBJ1-4 | TRBD1 | . | TRBV15
CASSRGDYQETQYF | TGTGCCAGCAGCAGGGGGGACTATCAAGAGACCCAGTACTTC | TRBJ2-5 | . | once | TRBV9
CASGPGGGRRTDTQYF | TGTGCCAGCGGCCCAGGGGGGGGGCGCAGGACAGATACGCAGTATTTT | TRBJ2-3 | . | once | TRBV7-9
CASSFFPGNEQFF | TGTGCCAGCAGCTTCTTCCCCGGGAATGAGCAGTTCTTC | TRBJ2-1 | . | medium-sized | TRBV7-6
CASSWGPWGYTF | TGTGCCAGTAGTTGGGGGCCCTGGGGCTACACCTTC | TRBJ1-2 | . | . | TRBV19
CASRTWDRDRGTNEKLFF | TGTGCCAGCAGAACGTGGGACCGGGACAGGGGAACTAATGAAAAACTGTTTTTT | TRBJ1-4 | TRBD1 | . | TRBV28
CATSSKGTRSYNEQFF | TGTGCCACCAGCTCTAAAGGGACTAGATCTTACAATGAGCAGTTCTTC | TRBJ2-1 | TRBD2 | . | TRBV15
CASSGARAGEWTDTQYF | TGTGCCAGCAGTGGCGCTCGGGCCGGCGAATGGACAGATACGCAGTATTTT | TRBJ2-3 | . | . | TRBV2
CASSQDVGDRYYGYTF | TGTGCCAGCAGCCAGGATGTAGGGGACAGGTACTATGGCTACACCTTC | TRBJ1-2 | TRBD1 | . | TRBV4-2
CASSQGYGDEQYF | TGTGCCAGCAGCCAGGGGTATGGAGACGAGCAGTACTTC | TRBJ2-7 | . | . | TRBV11-2
CAISEEGRAQYF | TGTGCCATCAGTGAGGAGGGACGGGCCCAGTACTTC | TRBJ2-5 | . | . | TRBV10-3
CASGRDRNTEAFF | TGTGCCAGCGGCCGGGACAGGAACACTGAAGCTTTCTTT | TRBJ1-1 | TRBD1 | . | TRBV27